This entry lists 23 T cell receptor beta chains sequenced from one sample in a study of blood T cell repertoires in COVID-19. The protocol was immunoSEQ multiplex PCR, while the TCRdb copy is restricted to in-frame clones and leaves out a portion. In the table there are approximately 300,000 clones, around nine tenths of which are singletons. The specimen was peripheral blood. These receptors all come from a woman in her thirties with COVID-19, enrolled during active disease.

The chain recombines TRBV18 with TRBJ2-1; the match to TRBD2 covers 15 bases. Germline V gene data show CDR1 as KGHSH and CDR2 as LQKENI. There are 14 residues in the CDR3. Trimming removed 3 bases from V and 9 bases from J; junction bases left unmatched: 0. The CDR3 here is CASSPGLAGGEQFF. The CDR3 nucleotides read TGTGCCAGCTCACCGGGACTAGCGGGGGGTGAGCAGTTCTTC.

This clone was counted a single time. The J gene is TRBJ2-5, the V gene TRBV7-2, with a weak D call TRBD2 (6 bases). The CDR3 spans 17 residues. Trimming shortened V by 5 bases and J by 5 bases, and 24 bases separated the two germline ends. The germline gives CDR1 SGHTA, CDR2 FQGNSA. CDR3 sequence reads: CASSLVGGTPVGETQYF. The CDR3 DNA reads as TGTGCCAGCAGCCTAGTGGGCGGGACCCCTGTGGGGGAGACCCAGTACTTC.

This chain uses TRBV3-1 (or the pseudogene TRBV3-2) with TRBJ2-3, with 8 bases aligning to TRBD2. The CDR3 runs to 17 residues. CDR1 is LGHDT and CDR2 is YNNKEL in the germline V gene (reference sequence). The V gene end was trimmed by 8 bases and the J gene end by 4 bases; junction bases not matched to a gene: 17. The DNA of the CDR3 is TGTGCCAGCGCCTCATTGACAGGCGGGAGGAAGGCAGATACGCAGTATTTT. Translating gives CASASLTGGRKADTQYF.

This clone was found once. The chain is built from TRBV2 and TRBJ2-3; TRBD1 agrees at 7 bases. Germline CDR1 reads SNHLY; CDR2 reads FYNNEI. The CDR3 has 14 residues. The V segment lost 1 base and the J segment 5 bases; nucleotides outside the gene matches: 3. In DNA form, the CDR3 reads TGTGCCAGCAGTGAAGGAGGGGGCCAAGATACGCAGTATTTT. It encodes CASSEGGGQDTQYF.

V gene TRBV2 combines with J gene TRBJ2-7; TRBD2 matches at 10 bases. Germline V CDR1 and CDR2: SNHLY, FYNNEI. The CDR3 covers 19 residues. Trimming took 6 bases from V and 3 from J; bases not matched to a gene: 20. CDR3 sequence reads: CASRATSGRAERRYYEQYF. As DNA, the CDR3 is TGTGCCAGCAGGGCCACGAGCGGGAGGGCTGAGAGAAGATACTACGAGCAGTACTTC. Full variable domain (outside the CDR3, taken from reference TRBV2 and TRBJ2-7): EPEVTQTPSHQVTQMGQEVILRCVPISNHLYFYWYRQILGQKVEFLVSFYNNEISEKSEIFDDQFSVERPDGSNFTLKIRSTKLEDSAMYFCASRATSGRAERRYYEQYFGPGTRLTVT.

This clone was counted at least ten times. The gene calls are TRBV19 and TRBJ2-3; D is possibly TRBD2 (6 bases). The CDR3 length is 13 residues. CDR1 LNHDA and CDR2 SQIVND come from the germline V gene (reference sequence). Trimming took off 10 bases at V and 3 bases at J, with 14 bases between the two ends. The CDR3: CATRGSVTDTQYF. The CDR3 DNA reads as TGTGCCACCCGGGGGAGCGTGACAGATACGCAGTATTTT.

This clone was seen a single time. The chain is built from TRBV2 and TRBJ2-4; 9 positions agree with TRBD1. This CDR3 region has 17 residues. Germline loops: CDR1 SNHLY, CDR2 FYNNEI. V dropped 0 bases and J dropped 1; count of bases not matched to a gene: 4. The CDR3 coding sequence is TGTGCCAGCAGTGAAGCCGGGACAGGGCCTGCCAAAAACATTCAGTACTTC. This codes for CASSEAGTGPAKNIQYF.

CDR3: CASSELVAGGGEQFF. CDR3 nucleotide sequence: TGCGCCAGCAGTGAGTTGGTAGCGGGAGGGGGTGAGCAGTTCTTC. The V gene is TRBV10-1, the J gene TRBJ2-1; TRBD2 matches at 11 bases. The germline CDR1 and CDR2 sequences are WNHNN and SYGVQD (reference sequence). This CDR3 contains 15 residues. Losses at the gene ends were 1 base for V and 9 bases for J; bases not matched to a gene: 5.

The chain carries TRBV2 and TRBJ1-4; D call uncertain. Trimming stripped 8 bases from V and 2 bases from J, with 12 bases between. Germline CDR1 and CDR2: SNHLY and FYNNEI. The CDR3 contains 14 residues. CDR3 loop: CASGRSVTNEKLFF. The CDR3 nucleotides are TGTGCCAGCGGCAGGTCCGTGACTAATGAAAAACTGTTTTTT.

The chain links TRBV5-1 to TRBJ1-4, with 11 nucleotides matching TRBD1. J gave up 6 bases and V 3 bases, and 7 bases lay outside the gene matches. This CDR3 is 16 amino acids long. Germline lookup yields CDR1 SGHRS and CDR2 YFSETQ. CDR3 sequence (DNA): TGCGCCAGCAGCTCCGGGACAGGGGGGTTTGATGAAAAACTGTTTTTT. Protein product: CASSSGTGGFDEKLFF.

The chain employs TRBV5-1 and TRBJ2-4; a possible D gene is TRBD2 (6 bases). The V and J ends lost 0 bases and 6 bases respectively, with 13 bases between them. Per the germline V gene, CDR1 is SGHRS and CDR2 is YFSETQ. The CDR3 spans 15 residues. The CDR3 reads CASSLAGESGNIQYF. The CDR3 DNA reads TGCGCCAGCAGCTTGGCGGGGGAGTCGGGAAACATTCAGTACTTC.

This clone was picked up a small number of times. The V gene is TRBV24-1, the J gene TRBJ1-2, with D possibly being TRBD1 (5 bases). The CDR3 length is 15 residues. V shed 3 bases and J shed 4 bases, with 14 bases lying between them. In germline, CDR1 is KGHDR, CDR2 SFDVKD. The CDR3 DNA sequence: TGTGCCACCAGTGATCCTGTGGGGGGGATCTATGGCTACACCTTC. Amino acids: CATSDPVGGIYGYTF.

The chain is built from TRBV27 and TRBJ1-6, with 11 positions matching TRBD1. The V and J ends lost 7 bases and 8 bases, in that order; junction bases with no gene match: 4. CDR1 and CDR2 (germline): MNHEY, SMNVEV (reference sequence). The CDR3 covers 14 residues. The CDR3 sequence: CASTRDRGDSPLHF. Written as DNA, the CDR3 is TGTGCCAGCACCCGGGACAGGGGGGATTCACCCCTCCACTTT.

This chain connects TRBV28 to TRBJ2-7, with D maybe TRBD2 (6 bases). Germline CDR1 reads MDHEN; CDR2 reads SYDVKM. The CDR3 has 14 residues. Trimming cost V 7 bases and J 2 bases, with 15 bases left between them. As DNA, the CDR3 is TGTGCCAGCACAGCGGCGGGAAGCACCTACGAGCAGTACTTC. Its translation: CASTAAGSTYEQYF.

Here the CDR3 DNA reads TGTGCCAGCAGCCACCCCGTGGCAGGGGGCGCGATTTCCTATGGCTACACCTTC. It translates to CASSHPVAGGAISYGYTF. The rearrangement uses TRBV16 and TRBJ1-2; 8 positions match TRBD1. Trimming cost V 3 bases and J 4 bases; bases outside gene matches: 16. The CDR3 runs 18 residues. Looked up from germline, CDR1 is KGHSY and CDR2 is FQNENV.

This rearrangement joins TRBV4-1 to TRBJ2-4; D possibly corresponds to TRBD2 (5 bases). The length of the CDR3 is 13 residues. Germline CDR1 reads MGHRA; CDR2 reads YSYEKL. Trimming took 1 base from V and 7 from J, leaving 8 bases between them. The CDR3 coding sequence is TGCGCCAGCAGCCAAGGTACGGGGAACATTCAGTACTTC. As protein: CASSQGTGNIQYF.

This clone was recorded a few times. This chain uses TRBV7-9 with TRBJ1-6; 7 bases agree with TRBD1. The CDR3 has 13 amino acids. With 1 base clipped from V and 9 bases from J, the junction kept 0 bases outside the gene matches. Germline CDR1 is SEHNR and CDR2 is FQNEAQ (reference sequence). The CDR3 is CASSLGTGSPLHF. As DNA, the CDR3 is TGTGCCAGCAGCTTAGGGACAGGTTCACCCCTCCACTTT.

The chain recombines TRBV19 with TRBJ1-1; D is ambiguous. V lost 4 bases and J lost 4, with 13 bases in between. Germline loops: CDR1 LNHDA, CDR2 SQIVND (reference sequence). The CDR3 runs to 14 residues. This chain's CDR3 is CASSKGYSGTEAFF. As DNA, the CDR3 is TGTGCCAGTAGTAAAGGCTACAGCGGCACTGAAGCTTTCTTT.

CDR3 sequence (DNA): TGTGCCAGCAGACCCAGAGGATCGACTAGCGGGAGAGGCGCAGATACGCAGTATTTT. As protein: CASRPRGSTSGRGADTQYF. This chain connects TRBV7-9 to TRBJ2-3; 12 bases map to TRBD2. Trimming cost V 6 bases and J 4 bases; bases outside gene matches: 17. The V gene's germline CDR1 is SEHNR and CDR2 FQNEAQ (reference sequence). This CDR3 has 19 residues.

This clone was counted at least ten times. The chain links TRBV4-3 to TRBJ2-1, with 14 nucleotides matching TRBD2. Germline V gene sequence: CDR1 LGHNA, CDR2 YSLEER. Trimming cost V 3 bases and J 10 bases; bases outside gene matches: 5. This CDR3 spans 15 amino acids. The CDR3 DNA sequence: TGCGCCAGCAGCCAGGGACTAGCGGGAGTGGACGAGCAGTTCTTC. It codes for CASSQGLAGVDEQFF.

The V and J genes are TRBV6-6 and TRBJ2-7; D gene uncertain. CDR1 and CDR2 from the germline V gene are MNHNY and SVGAGI (reference sequence). The germline V and J ends were trimmed by 6 bases and 0 bases, with 9 bases remaining between them. This CDR3 has 13 residues. The CDR3 DNA reads TGTGCCAGCAGAAAACCTAGCTCCTACGAGCAGTACTTC. Its translation is CASRKPSSYEQYF.

The J gene is TRBJ1-4, the V gene TRBV6-5; the D gene is possibly TRBD1 (6 bases). Germline V gives CDR1 MNHEY, CDR2 SVGAGI. This CDR3 contains 14 residues. V was clipped by 5 bases and J by 8 bases, with 15 bases between them. As DNA, the CDR3 is TGTGCCAGCAGTCGGGGCGGACAGCGCGAAAAACTGTTTTTT. Its translation: CASSRGGQREKLFF.

V gene TRBV6-2 or TRBV6-3 combines with J gene TRBJ2-3; TRBD2 might be the D (5 bases). The CDR3 length is 13 residues. V was trimmed by 4 bases and J by 0 bases, leaving 5 bases between them. Looked up from germline, CDR1 is MNHEY and CDR2 is SVGEGT. The CDR3 coding sequence is TGTGCCAGCAGTTGGACTAGCACAGATACGCAGTATTTT. Its translation: CASSWTSTDTQYF.